This T cell receptor (beta chain) was identified during a study of T-cell reconstitution after alpha-beta-depleted transplantation in children. Findings and caveats of the study: T cells produced anew were the main source of T-cell counts and diversity one year after transplant.

In regard to this clonotype: The target antigen is unknown.

During its preparation, the TCRbeta library received unique molecular identifiers. MiXCR, applied by TCRdb to the PCR reads, yields one record per CDR3 protein. The repertoire has 540,000 or so distinct CDR3 sequences, about 23% of them found once; the top ten carry approximately 14%. CDR1 and CDR2 from the germline V gene are SGHAT and FQNNGV. Trimming cost V 0 bases and J 5 bases; bases outside gene matches: 4. The CDR3 is made up of 15 amino acids. This receptor was taken from a boy younger than two who had a stem cell transplant for acute myeloid leukemia, so the T cells may come from the graft donor. This chain uses TRBV11-2 with TRBJ1-5; 7 bases map to TRBD1. Sequenced material: PBMCs, mostly from graft donor cells, taken 360 days after TCRalphabeta/CD19-depleted stem cell transplant. In DNA form, the CDR3 reads TGTGCCAGCAGCTTAGAACAGGGGAGGGATCAGCCCCAGCATTTT. Encoded protein: CASSLEQGRDQPQHF.